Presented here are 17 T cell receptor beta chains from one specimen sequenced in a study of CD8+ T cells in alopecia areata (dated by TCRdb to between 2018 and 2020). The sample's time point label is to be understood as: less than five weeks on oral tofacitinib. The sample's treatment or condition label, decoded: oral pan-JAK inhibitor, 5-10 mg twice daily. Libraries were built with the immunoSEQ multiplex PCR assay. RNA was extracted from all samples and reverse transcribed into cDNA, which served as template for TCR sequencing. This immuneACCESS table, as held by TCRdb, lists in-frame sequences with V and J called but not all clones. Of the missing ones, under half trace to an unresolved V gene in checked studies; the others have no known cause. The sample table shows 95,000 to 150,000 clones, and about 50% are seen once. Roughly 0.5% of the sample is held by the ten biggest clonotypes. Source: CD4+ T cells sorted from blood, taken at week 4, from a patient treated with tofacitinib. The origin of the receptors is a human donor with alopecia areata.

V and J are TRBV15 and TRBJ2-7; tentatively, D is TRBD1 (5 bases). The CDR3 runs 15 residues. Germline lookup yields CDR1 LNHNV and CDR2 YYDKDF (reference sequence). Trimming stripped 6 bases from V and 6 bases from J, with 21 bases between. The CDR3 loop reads CATSRGEIESGEQYF. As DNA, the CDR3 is TGTGCCACCAGTAGGGGCGAGATTGAGAGTGGCGAGCAGTACTTC.

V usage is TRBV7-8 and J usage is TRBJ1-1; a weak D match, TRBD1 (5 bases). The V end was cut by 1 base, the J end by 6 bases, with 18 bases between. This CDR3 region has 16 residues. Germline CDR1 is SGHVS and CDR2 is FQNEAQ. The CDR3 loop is CASSLVQPRRGAEAFF. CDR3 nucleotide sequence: TGTGCCAGCAGCTTAGTTCAGCCTCGCCGGGGGGCTGAAGCTTTCTTT.

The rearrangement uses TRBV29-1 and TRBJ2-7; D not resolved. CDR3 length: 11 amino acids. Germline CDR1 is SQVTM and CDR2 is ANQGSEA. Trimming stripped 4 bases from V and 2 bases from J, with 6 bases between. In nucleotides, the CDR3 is TGCAGCGTTGTTTATACCTACGAGCAGTACTTC. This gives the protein CSVVYTYEQYF.

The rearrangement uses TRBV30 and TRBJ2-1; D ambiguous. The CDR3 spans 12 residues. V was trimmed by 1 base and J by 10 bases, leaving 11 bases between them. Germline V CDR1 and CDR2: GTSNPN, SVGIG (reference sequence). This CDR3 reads CAWSANSYEQFF. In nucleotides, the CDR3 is TGTGCCTGGAGTGCCAACTCATACGAGCAGTTCTTC.

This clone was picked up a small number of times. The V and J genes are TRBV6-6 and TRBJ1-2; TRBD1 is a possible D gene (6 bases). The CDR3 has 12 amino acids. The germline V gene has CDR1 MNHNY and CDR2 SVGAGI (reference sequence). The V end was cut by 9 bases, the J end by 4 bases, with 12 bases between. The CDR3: CASTDRSYGYTF. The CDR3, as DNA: TGTGCCAGTACGGACAGATCCTATGGCTACACCTTC.

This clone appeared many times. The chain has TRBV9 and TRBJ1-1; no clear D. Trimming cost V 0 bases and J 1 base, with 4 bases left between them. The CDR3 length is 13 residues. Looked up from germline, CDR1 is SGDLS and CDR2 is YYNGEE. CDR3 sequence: CASSVAPNTEAFF. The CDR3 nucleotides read TGTGCCAGCAGCGTAGCACCGAACACTGAAGCTTTCTTT. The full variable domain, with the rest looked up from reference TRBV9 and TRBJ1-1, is DSGVTQTPKHLITATGQRVTLRCSPRSGDLSVYWYQQSLDQGLQFLIQYYNGEERAKGNILERFSAQQFPDLHSELNLSSLELGDSALYFCASSVAPNTEAFFGQGTRLTVV.

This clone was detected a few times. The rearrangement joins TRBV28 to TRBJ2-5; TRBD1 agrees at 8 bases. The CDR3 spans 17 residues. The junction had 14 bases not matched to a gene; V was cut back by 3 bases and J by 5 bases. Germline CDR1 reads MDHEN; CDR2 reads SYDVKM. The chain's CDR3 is CASSFRGQGRYRETQYF. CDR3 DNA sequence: TGTGCCAGCAGTTTCAGAGGACAGGGTCGATATCGGGAGACCCAGTACTTC.

In DNA, the CDR3 is TGTGCCAGCAGCGCCCTTGGCGGGAGAATCACAGATACGCAGTATTTT. This gives the protein CASSALGGRITDTQYF. This chain uses TRBV2 with TRBJ2-3; 7 bases are shared with TRBD2. Trimming at V came to 6 bases and at J to 2 bases, leaving 11 bases not matched to a gene. CDR3 length: 16 amino acids. CDR1 and CDR2 (germline): SNHLY, FYNNEI. Using reference TRBV2 and TRBJ2-3 for the parts outside the CDR3, the full variable domain is EPEVTQTPSHQVTQMGQEVILRCVPISNHLYFYWYRQILGQKVEFLVSFYNNEISEKSEIFDDQFSVERPDGSNFTLKIRSTKLEDSAMYFCASSALGGRITDTQYFGPGTRLTVL.

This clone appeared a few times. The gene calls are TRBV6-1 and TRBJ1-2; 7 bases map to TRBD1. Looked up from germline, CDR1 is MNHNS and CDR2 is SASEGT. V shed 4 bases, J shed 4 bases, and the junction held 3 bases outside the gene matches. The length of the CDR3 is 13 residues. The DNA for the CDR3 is TGTGCCAGCAGTGCGGGGGACAGCTATGGCTACACCTTC. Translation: CASSAGDSYGYTF.

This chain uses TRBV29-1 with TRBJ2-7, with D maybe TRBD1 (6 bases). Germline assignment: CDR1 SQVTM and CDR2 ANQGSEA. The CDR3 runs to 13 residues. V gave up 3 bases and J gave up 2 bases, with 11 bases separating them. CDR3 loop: CSVDGPGAYEQYF. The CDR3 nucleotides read TGCAGCGTTGATGGGCCAGGGGCCTACGAGCAGTACTTC.

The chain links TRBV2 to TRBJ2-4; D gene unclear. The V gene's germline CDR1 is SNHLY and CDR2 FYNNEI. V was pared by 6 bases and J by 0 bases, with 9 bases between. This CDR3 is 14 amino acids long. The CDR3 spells CASRLALAKNIQYF. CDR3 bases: TGTGCCAGCAGGCTCGCTCTAGCCAAAAACATTCAGTACTTC.

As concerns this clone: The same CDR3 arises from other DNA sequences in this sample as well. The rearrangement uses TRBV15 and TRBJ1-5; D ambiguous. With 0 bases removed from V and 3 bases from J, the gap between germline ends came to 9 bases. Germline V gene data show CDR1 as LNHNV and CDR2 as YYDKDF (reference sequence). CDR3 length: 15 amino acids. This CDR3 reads CATSRDGRNNQPQHF. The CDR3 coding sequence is TGTGCCACCAGCAGAGACGGGCGGAACAATCAGCCCCAGCATTTT.

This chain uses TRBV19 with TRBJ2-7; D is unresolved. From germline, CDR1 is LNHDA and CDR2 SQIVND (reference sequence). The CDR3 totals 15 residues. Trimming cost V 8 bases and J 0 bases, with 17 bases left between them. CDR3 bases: TGTGCCAGTGGCGCGGACGCCTCGAGCTCCTACGAGCAGTACTTC. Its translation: CASGADASSSYEQYF. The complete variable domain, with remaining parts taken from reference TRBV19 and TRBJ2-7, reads DGGITQSPKYLFRKEGQNVTLSCEQNLNHDAMYWYRQDPGQGLRLIYYSQIVNDFQKGDIAEGYSVSREKKESFPLTVTSAQKNPTAFYLCASGADASSSYEQYFGPGTRLTVT.

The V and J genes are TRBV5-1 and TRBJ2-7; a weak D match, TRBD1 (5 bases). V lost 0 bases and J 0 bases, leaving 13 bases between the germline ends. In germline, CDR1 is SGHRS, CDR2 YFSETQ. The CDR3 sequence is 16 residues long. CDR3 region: CASSLVAGKPSYEQYF. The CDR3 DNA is TGCGCCAGCAGCTTGGTTGCAGGGAAACCCTCCTACGAGCAGTACTTC.

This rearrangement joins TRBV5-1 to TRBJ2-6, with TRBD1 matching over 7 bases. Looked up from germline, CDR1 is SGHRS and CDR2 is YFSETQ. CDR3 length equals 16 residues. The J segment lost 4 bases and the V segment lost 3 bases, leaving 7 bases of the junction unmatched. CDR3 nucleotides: TGCGCCAGCAGCTGGTTGACAGGGCTCGGGGCCAACGTCCTGACTTTC. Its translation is CASSWLTGLGANVLTF.

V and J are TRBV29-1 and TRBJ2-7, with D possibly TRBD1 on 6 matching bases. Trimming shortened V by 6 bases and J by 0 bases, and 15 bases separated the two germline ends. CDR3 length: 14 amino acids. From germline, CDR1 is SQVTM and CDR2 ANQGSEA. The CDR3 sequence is CSVIRQGGSYEQYF. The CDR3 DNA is TGCAGCGTGATACGGCAAGGGGGCTCCTACGAGCAGTACTTC.

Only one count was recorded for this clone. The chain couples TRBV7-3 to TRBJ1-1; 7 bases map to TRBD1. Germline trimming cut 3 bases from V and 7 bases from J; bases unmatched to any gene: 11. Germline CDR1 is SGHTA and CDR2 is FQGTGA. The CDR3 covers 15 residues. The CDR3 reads CASSFQPTGAGEAFF. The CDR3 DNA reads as TGTGCCAGCAGCTTCCAGCCCACAGGGGCCGGTGAAGCTTTCTTT.